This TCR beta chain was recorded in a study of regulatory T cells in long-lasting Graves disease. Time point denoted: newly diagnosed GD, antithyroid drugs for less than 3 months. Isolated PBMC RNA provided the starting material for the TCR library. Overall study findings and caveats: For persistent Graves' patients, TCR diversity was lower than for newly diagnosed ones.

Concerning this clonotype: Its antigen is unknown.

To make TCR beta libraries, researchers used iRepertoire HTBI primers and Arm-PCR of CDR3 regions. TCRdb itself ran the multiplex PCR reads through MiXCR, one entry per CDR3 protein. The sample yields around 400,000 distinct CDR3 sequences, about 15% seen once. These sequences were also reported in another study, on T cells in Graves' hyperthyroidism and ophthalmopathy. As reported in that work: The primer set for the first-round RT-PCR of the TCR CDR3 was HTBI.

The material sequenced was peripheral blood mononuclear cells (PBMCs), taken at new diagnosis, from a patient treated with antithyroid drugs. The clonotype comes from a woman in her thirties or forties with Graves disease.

CDR3: CASRPDQHYEQYF. The CDR3 nucleotides read TGTGCCAGCAGACCGGACCAACATTACGAGCAGTACTTC. The chain employs TRBV27 and TRBJ2-7; D unresolved. CDR1 is MNHEY and CDR2 is SMNVEV in the germline V gene (reference sequence). This CDR3 contains 13 residues. The ends were cut back, 6 bases at V and 4 bases at J, with 13 bases in the middle.